A single sample gave rise to the 4 T cell receptor beta chains below, sequenced in a study of persistence of HIV-infected CD4 T cells (TCRdb year 2020). TCRbeta repertoires were sequenced from genomic DNA with the immunoSEQ hsTCRB assay version 4 in survey mode. TCRdb mirrors the immuneACCESS table, restricted to in-frame sequences. Some clones are absent from its copies; in checked studies, under half trace to an unresolved V gene, and the reason for the others is unknown. The sample data list about 40,000 clones, and roughly 74% of these were observed just once. 12% to 15% of the sample belongs to the ten largest clones. The intended sense of this specimen's treatment or condition label: suppressive antiretroviral therapy. A pool of overlapping 15-mer peptides from HIV-1 Gag, at around 1.1 ug per peptide per mL, was used to stimulate the cells. Memory CD4+ T cells that did not respond, being CD40L-negative, CD69-negative and CD45RO-high, were sorted as memory populations depleted of antigen-responding cells.

These receptors have no known antigen. The sample consisted of CD4+ T cells sorted from PBMCs after roughly 17-hour stimulation, taken from a patient who received antiretroviral therapy. What the cell subset or site label conveys for this sample: CD40L-CD69- CD45RO-high memory CD4 T cells not responding to Gag peptides. These receptors all stem from an adult man with HIV who was CMV-seropositive.

The J gene is TRBJ2-3, the V gene TRBV19, with TRBD2 as a possible D gene (6 bases). V dropped 6 bases and J dropped 4 bases, with 14 bases sitting between them. The CDR3 runs 14 residues. Germline loops: CDR1 LNHDA, CDR2 SQIVND (reference sequence). This chain's CDR3 is CASRAWGVSDTQYF. Written as DNA, the CDR3 is TGTGCCAGTAGAGCTTGGGGGGTCTCAGATACGCAGTATTTT.

V usage is TRBV20-1 and J usage is TRBJ2-3; TRBD2 matches 9 bases. Losses at the gene ends were 3 bases for V and 4 bases for J; bases not matched to a gene: 2. Per the germline V gene, CDR1 is DFQATT and CDR2 is SNEGSKA (reference sequence). This CDR3 is 13 amino acids long. This CDR3 reads CSASLAGPDTQYF. The DNA of the CDR3 is TGCAGTGCTAGTCTAGCGGGGCCAGATACGCAGTATTTT.

The gene calls are TRBV3-1 (or the pseudogene TRBV3-2) and TRBJ1-2, with D perhaps matching TRBD1 (5 bases). Germline CDR1 is LGHDT and CDR2 is YNNKEL (reference sequence). The V end lost 0 bases, the J end lost 3 bases, and 8 bases lay between the germline ends. The CDR3 loop spans 14 amino acids. CDR3 protein: CASSQEAGHYGYTF. CDR3 coding DNA: TGTGCCAGCAGCCAAGAGGCAGGGCACTATGGCTACACCTTC.

The chain couples TRBV4-1 to TRBJ2-7; 8 bases align to TRBD1. This CDR3 has 16 residues. The V gene end was trimmed by 2 bases and the J gene end by 7 bases; junction bases not matched to a gene: 13. Looked up from germline, CDR1 is MGHRA and CDR2 is YSYEKL. The chain's CDR3 is CASSQKQGGRGDEQYF. The CDR3 coding sequence is TGCGCCAGCAGCCAAAAACAGGGGGGCAGGGGTGATGAGCAGTACTTC.